What follows describes a single TCR beta chain. The antigen remains unidentified. While the first cohort had around 700 subjects, the donors belonged to the separate validation cohort of about 130 subjects. This sample is part of a study of cytomegalovirus exposure and HLA in healthy donors. Study-wide findings and caveats: Whilst most TCR sequences proved rare, a subset of public TCRs occurred across many donors. That first-cohort TCR clusters tended to co-occur in the approximately 120 validation repertoires was found in a later analysis. A few chains tied to CMV proved CMV antigen-specific in vitro.

Sequenced by immunoSEQ multiplex PCR; TCRdb stores in-frame clones only, minus some. This sample has almost 200,000 clones; roughly three quarters occur once, and the top ten carry around 1.2%. Sequencing was performed on PBMCs. The source of this sequence is a woman aged 25 to 39 in good health and CMV-seronegative.

The CDR3 loop is CASSEIRGETQYF. The DNA of the CDR3 is TGTGCCAGTAGTGAAATACGCGGGGAGACCCAGTACTTC. V and J are TRBV19 and TRBJ2-5, with D possibly matching TRBD2 (5 bases). The CDR3 length is 13 residues. CDR1 is LNHDA and CDR2 is SQIVND in the germline V gene (reference sequence). V lost 5 bases, J lost 5 bases, and 12 bases lay in between.